Below, 20 T cell receptor beta chains from the same sample are listed, as sequenced in a study of blood T cell repertoires in COVID-19. Sequencing was performed with immunoSEQ multiplex PCR; in TCRdb, only in-frame clones are kept and a portion is missing. The sample comprises around 130,000 clones, around four fifths of which are singletons, and 13% rests with the top ten. The sequencing input was peripheral blood. These TCRs come from a human donor in a cohort sampled during active COVID-19.

The J gene is TRBJ2-3, the V gene TRBV5-4; 10 positions match TRBD2. The CDR3 sequence is 18 residues long. Germline assignment: CDR1 SGHNT and CDR2 YYREEE (reference sequence). The J segment lost 0 bases and the V segment lost 2 bases, leaving 9 bases of the junction unmatched. CDR3 amino acids: CASSFASGGATSTDTQYF. CDR3 DNA sequence: TGTGCCAGCAGCTTCGCTAGCGGGGGAGCCACTAGCACAGATACGCAGTATTTT.

Here the CDR3 reads CASSYLRGSGYTF. The CDR3 nucleotides are TGTGCCAGCAGTTACTTAAGGGGATCCGGCTACACCTTC. The gene calls are TRBV6-5 and TRBJ1-2; D possibly corresponds to TRBD1 (5 bases). Germline lookup yields CDR1 MNHEY and CDR2 SVGAGI. The CDR3 covers 13 residues. V was cut by 1 base and J by 8 bases, with 11 bases left in between.

This clone occurred a few times. The J gene is TRBJ2-7, the V gene TRBV5-1, with 10 bases that match TRBD1. The CDR3 covers 14 residues. With V trimmed by 4 bases and J by 4 bases, 5 bases remained unmatched. The germline CDR1 and CDR2 sequences are SGHRS and YFSETQ. CDR3 DNA sequence: TGCGCCAGCAGCCCCGACAGGGGGCGGTACGAGCAGTACTTC. This gives the protein CASSPDRGRYEQYF.

The gene calls are TRBV5-1 and TRBJ2-3; TRBD2 agrees at 8 bases. The length of the CDR3 is 15 residues. Germline V CDR1 and CDR2: SGHRS, YFSETQ. With 1 base clipped from V and 2 bases from J, the junction kept 3 bases outside the gene matches. This CDR3 reads CASSLTRGATDTQYF. In DNA, the CDR3 is TGCGCCAGCAGCTTGACGCGGGGGGCCACAGATACGCAGTATTTT.

This sequence joins TRBV19 and TRBJ1-4; D possibly corresponds to TRBD1 (6 bases). V lost 6 bases and J 5 bases, leaving 19 bases between the germline ends. This CDR3 region has 16 residues. The germline V gene has CDR1 LNHDA and CDR2 SQIVND (reference sequence). The CDR3: CASSSEKGVRNEKLFF. The CDR3 DNA sequence: TGTGCCAGTAGCAGCGAGAAGGGGGTTCGAAATGAAAAACTGTTTTTT.

The chain recombines TRBV28 with TRBJ1-3; D is unclear. Germline lookup yields CDR1 MDHEN and CDR2 SYDVKM. This CDR3 is built from 15 residues. Trimming removed 7 bases at V and 4 bases at J, with 17 bases between. The chain's CDR3 is CASTPTPEEGNTIYF. CDR3 DNA: TGTGCCAGCACCCCGACGCCTGAGGAGGGAAACACCATATATTTT.

The rearrangement joins TRBV5-1 to TRBJ2-3; a weak D match, TRBD2 (6 bases). V was clipped by 3 bases and J by 0 bases, with 11 bases between them. CDR3 length equals 15 residues. Germline CDR1 and CDR2: SGHRS and YFSETQ. The chain's CDR3 is CASSWTGTSTDTQYF. The CDR3 DNA reads TGCGCCAGCAGCTGGACCGGGACTAGCACAGATACGCAGTATTTT.

This clone showed up just once. This chain uses TRBV4-1 with TRBJ2-7; maybe TRBD1 (7 bases). The CDR3 has 14 amino acids. V was trimmed by 2 bases and J by 2 bases, leaving 10 bases between them. The germline CDR1 and CDR2 sequences are MGHRA and YSYEKL. Written as DNA, the CDR3 is TGCGCCAGCAGCCAACCAGGGGGGCCCTACGAGCAGTACTTC. Amino acid sequence: CASSQPGGPYEQYF.

Notes on this clone: At the DNA level, this CDR3 is encoded by other sequences in the same sample as well. The V call is TRBV7-8, the J call TRBJ2-2; D call uncertain. Looked up from germline, CDR1 is SGHVS and CDR2 is FQNEAQ. V shed 4 bases and J shed 2 bases, with 5 bases lying between them. This CDR3 is 13 amino acids long. The CDR3 region has the DNA TGTGCCAGCAGCTCAAAAAACACCGGGGAGCTGTTTTTT. This encodes CASSSKNTGELFF.

The chain links TRBV3-1 (or the pseudogene TRBV3-2) to TRBJ1-2; tentative D call: TRBD1 (6 bases). The CDR3 totals 14 residues. V was cut by 0 bases and J by 3 bases, with 8 bases left in between. Germline V gene lookup returns CDR1 LGHDT and CDR2 YNNKEL (reference sequence). This CDR3 is CASSQDRGYYGYTF. The DNA for the CDR3 is TGTGCCAGCAGCCAAGATAGGGGGTACTATGGCTACACCTTC.

V is TRBV7-3 and J is TRBJ2-3, with TRBD2 matching 10 bases. The germline CDR1 and CDR2 sequences are SGHTA and FQGTGA. The V and J ends lost 6 bases and 5 bases, in that order; junction bases with no gene match: 5. This CDR3 comprises 14 residues. The CDR3 region has the DNA TGTGCCAGCAGACTTAGCGGGGGGATAGATACGCAGTATTTT. It is translated as CASRLSGGIDTQYF. Combining the CDR3 with reference TRBV7-3 and TRBJ2-3 gives the whole variable domain GAGVSQTPSNKVTEKGKYVELRCDPISGHTALYWYRQSLGQGPEFLIYFQGTGAADDSGLPNDRFFAVRPEGSVSTLKIQRTERGDSAVYLCASRLSGGIDTQYFGPGTRLTVL.

The V and J genes are TRBV19 and TRBJ1-5; TRBD1 is a possible D gene (5 bases). The germline gives CDR1 LNHDA, CDR2 SQIVND (reference sequence). This CDR3 has 13 amino acids. V was shortened by 1 base and J by 6 bases, with 7 bases between the two germline ends. CDR3 in amino acids: CASSIGGGQPQHF. The CDR3 nucleotides read TGTGCCAGTAGTATAGGGGGGGGTCAGCCCCAGCATTTT. The full variable domain, in which reference TRBV19 and TRBJ1-5 provide the parts outside the CDR3, is DGGITQSPKYLFRKEGQNVTLSCEQNLNHDAMYWYRQDPGQGLRLIYYSQIVNDFQKGDIAEGYSVSREKKESFPLTVTSAQKNPTAFYLCASSIGGGQPQHFGDGTRLSIL.

The chain couples TRBV7-3 to TRBJ2-2, with D hard to call. Trimming removed 4 bases from V and 5 bases from J, with 5 bases in between. There are 12 residues in the CDR3. The germline V gene encodes CDR1 SGHTA and CDR2 FQGTGA. CDR3 bases: TGTGCCAGCAGCTACTCAACCGGGGAGCTGTTTTTT. Its protein product is CASSYSTGELFF.

The chain couples TRBV4-1 to TRBJ2-5; D perhaps matches TRBD1 (6 bases). CDR1 MGHRA and CDR2 YSYEKL come from the germline V gene. The length of the CDR3 is 15 residues. Trimming removed 4 bases at V and 1 base at J, with 13 bases between. CDR3 region: CASSPDRTPQETQYF. DNA of the CDR3: TGCGCCAGCAGCCCCGACAGGACGCCCCAAGAGACCCAGTACTTC.

The table lists this clone with a count of one. The J gene is TRBJ1-2, the V gene TRBV30; TRBD1 agrees at 8 bases. The junction had 13 bases not matched to a gene; V was cut back by 2 bases and J by 5 bases. CDR1 is GTSNPN, CDR2 SVGIG, per germline (reference sequence). CDR3 length equals 16 residues. CDR3 in amino acids: CAWSPRSGTGSYGYTF. CDR3 bases: TGTGCCTGGAGTCCGAGATCAGGGACAGGAAGTTATGGCTACACCTTC.

V gene TRBV6-5 combines with J gene TRBJ2-5, with D perhaps TRBD1 (6 bases). CDR1 MNHEY and CDR2 SVGAGI come from the germline V gene. The CDR3 length is 12 residues. Between the trimmed V and J ends, which lost 5 bases and 10 bases, there was a span of 14 bases. CDR3 DNA sequence: TGTGCCAGCAGTCCCCGGCCAGGGGACCAGTACTTC. As protein: CASSPRPGDQYF.

This clone was picked up one time. V gene TRBV21-1 combines with J gene TRBJ1-5; the table's TRBD1 call for D was not verified on the DNA. TRBV21-1 is annotated as a pseudogene. The length of the CDR3 is 15 residues. Here the CDR3 reads CASLQGAVRNQPQHF. Written as DNA, the CDR3 is TGTGCCAGCTTACAGGGGGCAGTACGGAATCAGCCCCAGCATTTT.

A remark on this clone: A read error may produce the germline difference seen at one junction end. The chain combines TRBV6-5 with TRBJ1-1, with D perhaps TRBD1 (5 bases). Germline lookup yields CDR1 MNHEY and CDR2 SVGAGI. The CDR3 is 12 residues long. The CDR3 coding sequence is TGTGCCAGCAGGTCGGACAATTTTGAAGGTTTCTTT. Translating it yields CASRSDNFEGFF.

CDR3 in amino acids: CASSLVGQGAEKLFF. In DNA form, the CDR3 reads TGTGCCAGCAGCTTGGTAGGACAGGGGGCTGAAAAACTGTTTTTT. The chain carries TRBV5-6 and TRBJ1-4; 11 bases align to TRBD1. Germline assignment: CDR1 SGHDT and CDR2 YYEEEE. V trimming: 0 bases; J trimming: 7 bases; junction bases outside the gene matches: 2. The CDR3 runs to 15 residues.

The V gene is TRBV7-3, the J gene TRBJ1-2; 9 bases align to TRBD1. Trimming cost V 6 bases and J 8 bases; bases outside gene matches: 7. Germline CDR1 reads SGHTA; CDR2 reads FQGTGA. The CDR3 totals 13 residues. This CDR3 is CASSSGQGLGYTF. The CDR3 region has the DNA TGTGCCAGCAGTTCGGGACAGGGACTAGGCTACACCTTC. Full variable domain (missing parts from reference TRBV7-3 and TRBJ1-2): GAGVSQTPSNKVTEKGKYVELRCDPISGHTALYWYRQSLGQGPEFLIYFQGTGAADDSGLPNDRFFAVRPEGSVSTLKIQRTERGDSAVYLCASSSGQGLGYTFGSGTRLTVV.